This passage covers 23 T cell receptor beta chains from one sample sequenced in a study of OX40 agonist ivuxolimab in advanced cancers. Profiling relied on immunoSEQ multiplex PCR, and the TCRdb table lists in-frame clones only, not all of them. Among some 57,000 clones listed, about 90% were seen once. The sample was CD4+ or CD8+ T cells sorted from blood, taken in a trial of the OX40 agonist ivuxolimab. Receptor source: an adult with an advanced solid tumor such as melanoma, head and neck, liver or kidney cancer.

The chain carries TRBV27 and TRBJ1-4, with D possibly being TRBD1 (5 bases). Per the germline V gene, CDR1 is MNHEY and CDR2 is SMNVEV (reference sequence). V dropped 2 bases and J dropped 8 bases, with 18 bases sitting between them. The CDR3 runs 16 residues. CDR3 sequence: CASSLLPTLRGEKLFF. In DNA, the CDR3 is TGTGCCAGCAGTTTACTGCCGACCCTGCGGGGCGAAAAACTGTTTTTT.

The chain has TRBV6-4 and TRBJ2-3; 12 positions agree with TRBD1. Germline V gene sequence: CDR1 MRHNA, CDR2 SNTAGT. V dropped 3 bases and J dropped 4; count of bases not matched to a gene: 5. CDR3 length equals 16 residues. As DNA, the CDR3 is TGTGCCAGCAGTGAGACCGGGACAGGGGGCGCAGATACGCAGTATTTT. As protein: CASSETGTGGADTQYF.

The CDR3 sequence: CASTFSGTPNSPLHF. The DNA of the CDR3 is TGTGCCAGTACGTTCAGCGGGACACCGAATTCACCCCTCCACTTT. V is TRBV19 and J is TRBJ1-6, with TRBD1 as a possible D gene (6 bases). Trimming pared 7 bases from V and 7 bases from J, leaving 17 bases between. The germline V gene has CDR1 LNHDA and CDR2 SQIVND (reference sequence). This CDR3 is 15 amino acids long.

The gene calls are TRBV27 and TRBJ2-7; D may match TRBD1 or TRBD2 (7 bases each). The length of the CDR3 is 15 residues. Trimming shortened V by 2 bases and J by 1 base, and 12 bases separated the two germline ends. CDR1 and CDR2 from the germline V gene are MNHEY and SMNVEV (reference sequence). The CDR3 region is CASSLGRGPSYEQYF. DNA of the CDR3: TGTGCCAGCAGTTTAGGGAGGGGGCCATCCTACGAGCAGTACTTC.

The chain couples TRBV5-1 to TRBJ1-1; 10 bases map to TRBD1. V shed 5 bases, J shed 3 bases, and the junction held 4 bases outside the gene matches. The CDR3 has 14 residues. Germline V lookup: CDR1 SGHRS, CDR2 YFSETQ. CDR3 sequence reads: CASRPGQGDTEAFF. CDR3 nucleotides: TGCGCCAGCAGGCCCGGACAGGGGGACACTGAAGCTTTCTTT.

V gene TRBV19 combines with J gene TRBJ1-1, with TRBD1 matching 8 bases. The germline gives CDR1 LNHDA, CDR2 SQIVND (reference sequence). This CDR3 is built from 14 residues. V trimming: 6 bases; J trimming: 4 bases; junction bases outside the gene matches: 7. CDR3 loop: CASRRDRGSTEAFF. The CDR3 nucleotides are TGTGCCAGTAGAAGAGACAGGGGCTCCACTGAAGCTTTCTTT.

The J gene is TRBJ2-3, the V gene TRBV5-4; D gene ambiguous. This CDR3 is 13 amino acids long. Trimming took off 4 bases at V and 1 base at J, with 7 bases between the two ends. The V gene's germline CDR1 is SGHNT and CDR2 YYREEE (reference sequence). CDR3 protein: CASSLEGTDTQYF. The CDR3 DNA reads TGTGCCAGCAGCCTAGAAGGCACAGATACGCAGTATTTT. The whole variable domain, remainder taken from reference TRBV5-4 and TRBJ2-3, is ETGVTQSPTHLIKTRGQQVTLRCSSQSGHNTVSWYQQALGQGPQFIFQYYREEENGRGNFPPRFSGLQFPNYSSELNVNALELDDSALYLCASSLEGTDTQYFGPGTRLTVL.

The V and J genes are TRBV21-1 and TRBJ1-5; the DNA was not used to check the table's D call, TRBD1. TRBV21-1 is listed as a pseudogene. CDR3 length: 17 amino acids. The CDR3 nucleotides read TGTGCCAGCAGCCAACCCCTACCGGGACAGGGCAATCAGCCCCAGCATTTT. Its protein product is CASSQPLPGQGNQPQHF.

This chain links TRBV4-1 with TRBJ1-2; 12 positions agree with TRBD1. Germline loops: CDR1 MGHRA, CDR2 YSYEKL. The CDR3 has 15 amino acids. Germline trimming cut 6 bases from V and 6 bases from J; bases unmatched to any gene: 8. DNA for the CDR3: TGCGCCAGCAGACCCGGGACAGGGGGCATGAATGGCTACACCTTC. It encodes CASRPGTGGMNGYTF.

The gene calls are TRBV7-8 and TRBJ1-5; no definite D call. The length of the CDR3 is 13 residues. Germline V gives CDR1 SGHVS, CDR2 FQNEAQ. Trimming took 3 bases from V and 5 from J, leaving 8 bases between them. The CDR3 loop is CASSFGIYQPQHF. CDR3 nucleotide sequence: TGTGCCAGCAGCTTCGGGATATATCAGCCCCAGCATTTT. Looking up the rest from reference TRBV7-8 and TRBJ1-5 gives the full variable domain: GAGVSQSPRYKVAKRGQDVALRCDPISGHVSLFWYQQALGQGPEFLTYFQNEAQLDKSGLPSDRFFAERPEGSVSTLKIQRTQQEDSAVYLCASSFGIYQPQHFGDGTRLSIL.

The rearrangement links TRBV7-9 to TRBJ2-2; D is perhaps TRBD2 (5 bases). CDR3 length equals 16 residues. CDR1 and CDR2 (germline): SEHNR, FQNEAQ (reference sequence). V shed 6 bases and J shed 0 bases, with 14 bases lying between them. CDR3 coding DNA: TGTGCCAGCAGTCCTCGACTACCCGCGAACACCGGGGAGCTGTTTTTT. It translates to CASSPRLPANTGELFF. The full variable domain, its missing parts supplied by reference TRBV7-9 and TRBJ2-2, is DTGVSQNPRHKITKRGQNVTFRCDPISEHNRLYWYRQTLGQGPEFLTYFQNEAQLEKSRLLSDRFSAERPKGSFSTLEIQRTEQGDSAMYLCASSPRLPANTGELFFGEGSRLTVL.

The V gene is TRBV23-1, the J gene TRBJ2-7, with D unclear. TRBV23-1 is assigned to the ORF class and has an uncertain function. The V gene lost 1 base and the J gene lost 2 bases, with 12 bases spanning the gap. There are 15 residues in the CDR3. CDR3 sequence reads: CASSQLKNFTYEQYF. CDR3 nucleotide sequence: TGCGCCAGCAGTCAATTAAAGAATTTCACCTACGAGCAGTACTTC.

This clone was seen a handful of times. The chain joins TRBV14 to TRBJ1-1, with D hard to call. CDR1 SGHDN and CDR2 FVKESK come from the germline V gene. The CDR3 length is 12 residues. The V end was cut by 1 base, the J end by 1 base, with 1 base between. CDR3 in DNA: TGTGCCAGCAGCCAAGCGAACACTGAAGCTTTCTTT. It yields the protein CASSQANTEAFF.

V usage is TRBV18 and J usage is TRBJ2-6, with D perhaps TRBD1 (6 bases). The CDR3 sequence is 19 residues long. The V gene's germline CDR1 is KGHSH and CDR2 LQKENI. Trimming stripped 6 bases from V and 0 bases from J, with 21 bases between. CDR3 sequence (DNA): TGTGCCAGCTCGCTTACCACCGGGACACCCCTCTCTGGGGCCAACGTCCTGACTTTC. Translated: CASSLTTGTPLSGANVLTF.

The rearrangement uses TRBV11-2 and TRBJ2-7; 8 nucleotides align to TRBD1. V shed 4 bases and J 0 bases; nucleotides not matched to a gene: 8. The CDR3 length is 16 residues. Germline V gene sequence: CDR1 SGHAT, CDR2 FQNNGV. CDR3 in DNA: TGTGCCAGCAGCTCCCTGCGGGGACAGGACTCCTACGAGCAGTACTTC. Its protein product is CASSSLRGQDSYEQYF.

This rearrangement joins TRBV19 to TRBJ1-5, with D tentatively TRBD1 (6 bases). The V gene lost 9 bases and the J gene lost 9 bases, with 21 bases spanning the gap. The CDR3 is 14 amino acids. The germline V gene encodes CDR1 LNHDA and CDR2 SQIVND (reference sequence). The CDR3 protein is CASAGQRDQPPQHF. The DNA for the CDR3 is TGTGCCAGCGCCGGACAGCGGGATCAACCGCCCCAGCATTTT.

This chain links TRBV6-6 with TRBJ2-6; TRBD1 agrees at 7 bases. V lost 5 bases, J lost 4 bases, and 5 bases stayed unmatched. The CDR3 runs 15 residues. Germline V gives CDR1 MNHNY, CDR2 SVGAGI (reference sequence). The CDR3 region is CASSAQGSGANVLTF. The CDR3, as DNA: TGTGCCAGCAGTGCACAGGGGAGCGGGGCCAACGTCCTGACTTTC.

This rearrangement joins TRBV7-3 to TRBJ1-1; 7 bases line up with TRBD1. CDR3 length equals 18 residues. Germline V gene data show CDR1 as SGHTA and CDR2 as FQGTGA. The trim removed 5 bases at V and 4 bases at J, leaving 19 bases unmatched. In DNA form, the CDR3 reads TGTGCCAGCAGCAGACAGGGTCTCAATTCATTATCGGGCACTGAAGCTTTCTTT. Translating gives CASSRQGLNSLSGTEAFF.

This chain uses TRBV6-1 with TRBJ2-3; 7 nucleotides align to TRBD1. V dropped 2 bases and J dropped 4; count of bases not matched to a gene: 3. The germline V gene encodes CDR1 MNHNS and CDR2 SASEGT. This CDR3 has 14 residues. As DNA, the CDR3 is TGTGCCAGCAGTGAAATCGGGACAGCAGATACGCAGTATTTT. Its translation: CASSEIGTADTQYF.

V is TRBV5-1 and J is TRBJ2-3; D gene ambiguous. The CDR3 is made up of 16 amino acids. CDR1 is SGHRS and CDR2 is YFSETQ in the germline V gene. Trimming pared 3 bases from V and 0 bases from J, leaving 14 bases between. The CDR3 is CASSSPRAASTDTQYF. The CDR3 coding sequence is TGCGCCAGCAGCTCGCCCCGTGCGGCTAGCACAGATACGCAGTATTTT.

This chain uses TRBV18 with TRBJ2-7; 10 bases match TRBD1. J was trimmed by 2 bases and V by 4 bases; bases with no gene match: 5. Looked up from germline, CDR1 is KGHSH and CDR2 is LQKENI. This CDR3 contains 15 residues. The CDR3 nucleotides read TGTGCCAGCTCACGCCCGGGACAGGGGACCTACGAGCAGTACTTC. Amino acids: CASSRPGQGTYEQYF. Drawing the rest from reference TRBV18 and TRBJ2-7, the complete variable domain is NAGVMQNPRHLVRRRGQEARLRCSPMKGHSHVYWYRQLPEEGLKFMVYLQKENIIDESGMPKERFSAEFPKEGPSILRIQQVVRGDSAAYFCASSRPGQGTYEQYFGPGTRLTVT.

The sample holds a few counts of this clone. J is TRBJ1-3 and V is TRBV21-1. TRBV21-1 is a pseudogene. CDR3 size: 17 residues. The CDR3 coding sequence is TGTGCCAGCAGCAAAGAGAGGGAGGGTCCCCCTGGAAACACCATATATTTT. This sequence encodes CASSKEREGPPGNTIYF.

The chain uses TRBV2 and TRBJ2-3, with TRBD2 identical over 12 bases. The CDR3 sequence is 16 residues long. The germline gives CDR1 SNHLY, CDR2 FYNNEI. The V segment lost 6 bases and the J segment 2 bases; nucleotides outside the gene matches: 6. The CDR3, as DNA: TGTGCCAGCAGGCCCGGACTAGCGGGACTCACAGATACGCAGTATTTT. The encoded protein is CASRPGLAGLTDTQYF.